The 12 T cell receptor beta chains presented below share a single source sample, sequenced in a study of blood T cell repertoires in COVID-19. Method: immunoSEQ multiplex PCR; TCRdb's copy keeps in-frame clones and lacks some. This sample yields about 41,000 clones, of which approximately 82% are seen a single time; about 44% belongs to the top ten. The sequencing input was peripheral blood. All receptors derive from a woman aged 80 or older with active or convalescent COVID-19.

This sequence joins TRBV7-9 and TRBJ1-4; 12 bases match TRBD1. V gave up 5 bases and J gave up 8 bases; unmatched junction bases: 6. The germline V gene has CDR1 SEHNR and CDR2 FQNEAQ (reference sequence). This CDR3 contains 15 residues. The CDR3 here is CASSPGQGAQEKLFF. The DNA of the CDR3 is TGTGCCAGCAGCCCGGGACAGGGGGCACAAGAAAAACTGTTTTTT.

The chain links TRBV10-3 to TRBJ2-1; TRBD2 agrees at 12 bases. Germline CDR1 ENHRY, CDR2 SYGVKD. The CDR3 runs to 15 residues. V shed 4 bases, J shed 6 bases, and the junction held 4 bases outside the gene matches. As DNA, the CDR3 is TGTGCCATCAGTGCGACTAGCGGGAGTTTCAATGAGCAGTTCTTC. Its protein is CAISATSGSFNEQFF.

The chain has TRBV6-1 and TRBJ1-1; no definite D call. With 3 bases removed from V and 1 base from J, the gap between germline ends came to 9 bases. CDR1 and CDR2 (germline): MNHNS, SASEGT. The length of the CDR3 is 14 residues. The chain's CDR3 is CASSDGYANTEAFF. The CDR3 nucleotides are TGTGCCAGCAGTGACGGGTATGCGAACACTGAAGCTTTCTTT.

The chain combines TRBV27 with TRBJ2-1; no clear D gene. This CDR3 contains 16 residues. The V end lost 2 bases, the J end lost 13 bases, and 24 bases lay between the germline ends. Germline V gene lookup returns CDR1 MNHEY and CDR2 SMNVEV (reference sequence). DNA of the CDR3: TGTGCCAGCAGTTTACTAGGCTATCAAGGTACAATGAGCCAGTTCTTC. Translated: CASSLLGYQGTMSQFF.

This clone appeared a few times. The J gene is TRBJ2-7, the V gene TRBV21-1; no DNA check was done on the table's D call, TRBD2. TRBV21-1 is marked as a pseudogene. The CDR3 length is 20 residues. Here the CDR3 reads CASSNRGDLSLEGHHSEQYF. CDR3 sequence (DNA): TGTGCCAGCAGCAACCGTGGGGACTTGTCACTGGAGGGCCATCACTCCGAGCAGTACTTC.

The chain combines TRBV28 with TRBJ1-5, with TRBD1 identical over 7 bases. V dropped 4 bases and J dropped 6; count of bases not matched to a gene: 12. Germline V gene lookup returns CDR1 MDHEN and CDR2 SYDVKM. The length of the CDR3 is 16 residues. The CDR3 region is CASSSLDREVSQPQHF. The CDR3, as DNA: TGTGCCAGCAGTTCCTTAGACAGGGAAGTAAGTCAGCCCCAGCATTTT.

The chain combines TRBV18 with TRBJ2-2; TRBD1 matches 8 bases. Germline V lookup: CDR1 KGHSH, CDR2 LQKENI. The V gene end was trimmed by 3 bases and the J gene end by 0 bases; junction bases not matched to a gene: 6. CDR3 length: 17 residues. CDR3 amino acids: CASSPPQGGTNTGELFF. The CDR3 region has the DNA TGTGCCAGCTCACCCCCACAGGGGGGTACGAACACCGGGGAGCTGTTTTTT. Full variable domain (outside the CDR3, taken from reference TRBV18 and TRBJ2-2): NAGVMQNPRHLVRRRGQEARLRCSPMKGHSHVYWYRQLPEEGLKFMVYLQKENIIDESGMPKERFSAEFPKEGPSILRIQQVVRGDSAAYFCASSPPQGGTNTGELFFGEGSRLTVL.

DNA of the CDR3: TGTGCCAGCAGTGATCCGCTGACATTTGAAAAACTGTTTTTT. Amino acids: CASSDPLTFEKLFF. J is TRBJ1-4 and V is TRBV25-1; D not resolved. The CDR3 covers 14 residues. CDR1 is MGHDK, CDR2 SYGVNS, per germline. Between the trimmed V and J ends, which lost 3 bases and 7 bases, there was a span of 12 bases. The entire variable domain, with the rest obtained from reference TRBV25-1 and TRBJ1-4, is as follows: EADIYQTPRYLVIGTGKKITLECSQTMGHDKMYWYQQDPGMELHLIHYSYGVNSTEKGDLSSESTVSRIRTEHFPLTLESARPSHTSQYLCASSDPLTFEKLFFGSGTQLSVL.

The chain carries TRBV6-5 and TRBJ2-7, with 9 nucleotides matching TRBD1. Trimming cost V 6 bases and J 5 bases; bases outside gene matches: 11. This CDR3 has 15 residues. Germline V CDR1 and CDR2: MNHEY, SVGAGI. The CDR3 DNA follows: TGTGCCAGCAGGGTACACCGGGACAGGGCAAACGAGCAGTACTTC. This encodes CASRVHRDRANEQYF.

This clone was seen a few times. The V call is TRBV19, the J call TRBJ2-3; D gene unclear. Per the germline V gene, CDR1 is LNHDA and CDR2 is SQIVND (reference sequence). Trimming took off 7 bases at V and 5 bases at J, with 7 bases between the two ends. The CDR3 is 11 amino acids. CDR3 nucleotides: TGTGCCAGTACCCCGGGAGATACGCAGTATTTT. Protein: CASTPGDTQYF. The complete variable domain, with remaining parts taken from reference TRBV19 and TRBJ2-3, reads DGGITQSPKYLFRKEGQNVTLSCEQNLNHDAMYWYRQDPGQGLRLIYYSQIVNDFQKGDIAEGYSVSREKKESFPLTVTSAQKNPTAFYLCASTPGDTQYFGPGTRLTVL.

This clone appeared once. The chain joins TRBV18 to TRBJ2-1, with D hard to call. Trimming stripped 3 bases from V and 0 bases from J, with 9 bases between. CDR1 and CDR2 (germline): KGHSH, LQKENI. This CDR3 is built from 15 residues. The CDR3, as DNA: TGTGCCAGCTCACCTATAGCTCTCTCCTACAATGAGCAGTTCTTC. It is translated as CASSPIALSYNEQFF.

The chain uses TRBV7-6 and TRBJ2-3; 12 bases line up with TRBD2. This CDR3 region has 16 residues. Per germline, CDR1 SGHVS and CDR2 FNYEAQ. Unmatched junction bases numbered 9, after V lost 5 bases and J lost 6 bases. The CDR3, as DNA: TGTGCCAGCAGCCAGACTGGACTAGCGGGAAGGGATACGCAGTATTTT. Translating gives CASSQTGLAGRDTQYF.